This T cell receptor beta chain comes out of a study of blood T cell repertoires in COVID-19. This clone was seen only once. Here immunoSEQ multiplex PCR was the method, and the copy in TCRdb shows in-frame clones only, minus some. The data contain hundreds of thousands of clones, just under 90% of them singletons. The sequence was collected from a man between 60 and 75 years old who had recovered from COVID-19. Sequenced material: peripheral blood.

The CDR3 region has the DNA TGTGCCAGCAGCGATAGCGGAGGCTACACAGATACGCAGTATTTT. Encoded protein: CASSDSGGYTDTQYF. The rearrangement uses TRBV7-2 and TRBJ2-3, with D maybe TRBD2 (6 bases). Trimming took off 5 bases at V and 2 bases at J, with 14 bases between the two ends. The CDR3 is made up of 15 amino acids. Germline CDR1 is SGHTA and CDR2 is FQGNSA.